This entry lists 24 T cell receptor beta chains sequenced from one sample in a study of cytomegalovirus exposure and HLA in healthy donors. The PCR made use of 60 Vbeta and 13 Jbeta primers. The assay was immunoSEQ multiplex PCR, and TCRdb's table has in-frame clones only and misses some. The table shows about 190,000 clones, with around four fifths occurring only once. Sequenced input: PBMCs. The receptors come from a woman aged 50 to 60 in good health and CMV-seropositive.

V usage is TRBV18 and J usage is TRBJ2-7, with 7 bases identical to TRBD2. V shed 2 bases, J shed 0 bases, and the junction held 7 bases outside the gene matches. This CDR3 contains 16 residues. In germline, CDR1 is KGHSH, CDR2 LQKENI. The CDR3 sequence is CASSPAGVPFSYEQYF. The DNA for the CDR3 is TGTGCCAGCTCACCAGCGGGGGTCCCTTTCTCCTACGAGCAGTACTTC.

This chain joins TRBV28 and TRBJ2-7, with TRBD1 matching over 12 bases. Per germline, CDR1 MDHEN and CDR2 SYDVKM. The CDR3 length is 15 residues. The J segment lost 7 bases and the V segment lost 1 base, leaving 5 bases of the junction unmatched. The CDR3 bases are TGTGCCAGCAGTTTATCGGGACAGGGGGCGAGAGAGCAGTACTTC. It translates to CASSLSGQGAREQYF. Together with reference TRBV28 and TRBJ2-7, the CDR3 gives the full variable domain: DVKVTQSSRYLVKRTGEKVFLECVQDMDHENMFWYRQDPGLGLRLIYFSYDVKMKEKGDIPEGYSVSREKKERFSLILESASTNQTSMYLCASSLSGQGAREQYFGPGTRLTVT.

The chain links TRBV18 to TRBJ2-1; possible D gene TRBD2, 5 bases. The germline gives CDR1 KGHSH, CDR2 LQKENI. The CDR3 runs 16 residues. V was pared by 0 bases and J by 0 bases, with 9 bases between. CDR3 residues: CASSPPSGDSYNEQFF. CDR3 sequence (DNA): TGTGCCAGCTCACCACCTTCCGGGGACTCCTACAATGAGCAGTTCTTC.

This chain joins TRBV19 and TRBJ2-3; 8 bases align to TRBD2. Germline loops: CDR1 LNHDA, CDR2 SQIVND (reference sequence). J gave up 3 bases and V 7 bases, and 6 bases lay outside the gene matches. The CDR3 has 14 amino acids. The CDR3 sequence is CASMPPGGTDTQYF. CDR3 DNA: TGTGCCAGTATGCCCCCGGGGGGGACAGATACGCAGTATTTT.

CDR3: CASSEPGGGNQPQHF. The DNA for the CDR3 is TGTGCCAGCAGTGAACCGGGGGGGGGCAATCAGCCCCAGCATTTT. This chain connects TRBV6-1 to TRBJ1-5; perhaps TRBD1 as D (5 bases). CDR1 MNHNS and CDR2 SASEGT come from the germline V gene. The germline V and J ends were trimmed by 2 bases and 2 bases, with 10 bases remaining between them. This CDR3 is built from 15 residues.

This clone was found once. The chain carries TRBV6-5 and TRBJ2-3; 8 positions match TRBD2. CDR1 is MNHEY and CDR2 is SVGAGI in the germline V gene. The CDR3 totals 15 residues. With V trimmed by 6 bases and J by 5 bases, 10 bases remained unmatched. CDR3: CASRKIGGAGDTQYF. The CDR3 DNA reads as TGTGCCAGCAGAAAGATCGGGGGGGCAGGAGATACGCAGTATTTT.

The rearrangement links TRBV5-5 to TRBJ1-4, with TRBD1 as a possible D gene (5 bases). The CDR3 has 17 amino acids. Per the germline V gene, CDR1 is SGHKS and CDR2 is YYEKEE (reference sequence). The V and J ends lost 5 bases and 0 bases respectively, with 17 bases between them. The CDR3 nucleotides are TGTGCCAGCAGTCAGCGGATGGGGGAGGCAACTAATGAAAAACTGTTTTTT. Amino acids: CASSQRMGEATNEKLFF.

This clone occurred a few times. The rearrangement joins TRBV7-4 to TRBJ1-4, with a tentative D call TRBD1 (6 bases). CDR3 length: 13 residues. The germline V gene encodes CDR1 SGHVT and CDR2 SQSDAQ. The V end was cut by 11 bases, the J end by 3 bases, with 13 bases between. The CDR3 spells CAYLPGANEKLFF. The CDR3 nucleotides read TGTGCCTACCTGCCAGGGGCTAATGAAAAACTGTTTTTT.

J is TRBJ2-2 and V is TRBV6-1, with D possibly being TRBD1 (5 bases). This CDR3 has 14 amino acids. The germline CDR1 and CDR2 sequences are MNHNS and SASEGT. Trimming cost V 8 bases and J 0 bases, with 10 bases left between them. In DNA form, the CDR3 reads TGTGCCAGCTGGTCAGGGCCGAACACCGGGGAGCTGTTTTTT. Its protein product is CASWSGPNTGELFF.

This clone has only a few counts. The chain joins TRBV6-6 to TRBJ1-2, with no clear D. The ends were cut back, 7 bases at V and 8 bases at J, with 14 bases in the middle. CDR1 MNHNY and CDR2 SVGAGI come from the germline V gene (reference sequence). The CDR3 runs 12 residues. Here the CDR3 DNA reads TGTGCCAGCACGAGTTCCGAGGGCGGCTACACCTTC. It translates to CASTSSEGGYTF.

To note about this clone: An end of the junction differs from the germline gene, which may be a read error. This chain uses TRBV12-5 with TRBJ2-5; 7 bases agree with TRBD2. Germline V CDR1 and CDR2: LGHNT, FRNRAP. This CDR3 has 14 residues. CDR3 sequence: CASALGGSGEAQYF. CDR3 nucleotide sequence: TGTGCTAGTGCCTTGGGGGGGTCGGGAGAGGCCCAGTACTTC.

The V gene is TRBV11-1, the J gene TRBJ2-7; TRBD1 agrees at 9 bases. The germline CDR1 and CDR2 sequences are SGHAT and FQDESV (reference sequence). The CDR3 sequence is 15 residues long. Unmatched junction bases numbered 11, after V lost 5 bases and J lost 6 bases. This CDR3 reads CASSPPGTGYSEQYF. The CDR3 nucleotides are TGTGCCAGCAGCCCCCCCGGGACAGGGTATAGCGAGCAGTACTTC.

The DNA for the CDR3 is TGTGCCAGCAGTTCCAAGGGGTCTTACGAGCAGTACTTC. This codes for CASSSKGSYEQYF. This sequence joins TRBV27 and TRBJ2-7, with D maybe TRBD1 (5 bases). Trimming removed 4 bases at V and 4 bases at J, with 11 bases between. Looked up from germline, CDR1 is MNHEY and CDR2 is SMNVEV (reference sequence). The CDR3 contains 13 residues.

V is TRBV5-8 and J is TRBJ2-1, with TRBD2 matching over 9 bases. The CDR3 extends over 15 amino acids. CDR1 and CDR2 from the germline V gene are SGHTS and YDEGEE. V lost 0 bases to trimming and J lost 9 bases; unmatched junction nucleotides: 7. Here the CDR3 reads CASSLVGGGAVEQFF. For the CDR3, the DNA is TGTGCCAGCAGCTTGGTTGGCGGGGGGGCTGTTGAGCAGTTCTTC.

The V call is TRBV30, the J call TRBJ1-6; D is unclear. Between the trimmed V and J ends, which lost 3 bases and 13 bases, there was a span of 13 bases. The CDR3 runs to 12 residues. From germline, CDR1 is GTSNPN and CDR2 SVGIG (reference sequence). CDR3 in DNA: TGTGCCTGGAGCCCCTTAGCGGCCCCCCTCCACTTT. Translation: CAWSPLAAPLHF.

The chain carries TRBV30 and TRBJ1-4, with 7 bases fitting TRBD1. The CDR3 is made up of 16 amino acids. Germline CDR1 reads GTSNPN; CDR2 reads SVGIG (reference sequence). The junction had 7 bases not matched to a gene; V was cut back by 3 bases and J by 0 bases. For the CDR3, the DNA is TGTGCCTGGAGGGCTATCGGGACAGCAACTAATGAAAAACTGTTTTTT. Its protein product is CAWRAIGTATNEKLFF.

This sequence joins TRBV28 and TRBJ2-7, with D maybe TRBD2 (5 bases). This CDR3 is built from 14 residues. From germline, CDR1 is MDHEN and CDR2 SYDVKM. V gave up 4 bases and J gave up 2 bases, with 12 bases separating them. CDR3 loop: CASSSRTDTYEQYF. The CDR3 nucleotides read TGTGCCAGCAGTTCCCGGACTGACACCTACGAGCAGTACTTC.

Only a few counts were recorded for this clone. The chain couples TRBV30 to TRBJ1-1; no clear D gene. Trimming removed 6 bases from V and 3 bases from J, with 5 bases in between. The CDR3 length is 10 residues. Germline CDR1 reads GTSNPN; CDR2 reads SVGIG (reference sequence). This CDR3 is CACLYTEAFF. The CDR3 bases are TGTGCCTGTTTATACACTGAAGCTTTCTTT. Full variable domain (remainder filled in from reference TRBV30 and TRBJ1-1): SQTIHQWPATLVQPVGSPLSLECTVEGTSNPNLYWYRQAAGRGLQLLFYSVGIGQISSEVPQNLSASRPQDRQFILSSKKLLLSDSGFYLCACLYTEAFFGQGTRLTVV.

The chain uses TRBV18 and TRBJ2-7; a possible D gene is TRBD1 (6 bases). This CDR3 is 13 amino acids long. CDR1 is KGHSH and CDR2 is LQKENI in the germline V gene. Trimming removed 3 bases from V and 6 bases from J, with 12 bases in between. CDR3 amino acids: CASSPQGPREQYF. The CDR3, as DNA: TGTGCCAGCTCACCGCAGGGGCCACGCGAGCAGTACTTC.

V is TRBV30 and J is TRBJ1-4; a weak D match, TRBD1 (6 bases). Germline V gene sequence: CDR1 GTSNPN, CDR2 SVGIG (reference sequence). CDR3 length: 15 residues. Trimming removed 2 bases from V and 0 bases from J, with 10 bases in between. The DNA for the CDR3 is TGTGCCTGGAGTAGACAGGCGGCAACTAATGAAAAACTGTTTTTT. Protein: CAWSRQAATNEKLFF.

This sequence joins TRBV19 and TRBJ1-2; 9 nucleotides match TRBD1. Germline-derived CDR1 and CDR2 are LNHDA and SQIVND (reference sequence). The ends lost 9 bases at V and 2 bases at J; junction bases unmatched: 10. The CDR3 spans 15 residues. This CDR3 is CASLADGTGNYGYTF. The CDR3, as DNA: TGTGCCAGCCTTGCAGACGGGACAGGGAACTATGGCTACACCTTC.

This clone has only one observation. V gene TRBV11-2 combines with J gene TRBJ2-7, with 10 nucleotides matching TRBD2. The CDR3 length is 16 residues. The J segment lost 0 bases and the V segment lost 3 bases, leaving 5 bases of the junction unmatched. Germline V gives CDR1 SGHAT, CDR2 FQNNGV. CDR3 nucleotide sequence: TGTGCCAGCAGCTTTACTGGACTAGCGGACTCCTACGAGCAGTACTTC. Protein sequence: CASSFTGLADSYEQYF.

V is TRBV10-1 and J is TRBJ2-1; maybe TRBD2 (6 bases). The CDR3 is 16 residues long. CDR1 and CDR2 (germline): WNHNN, SYGVQD (reference sequence). V was shortened by 10 bases and J by 2 bases, with 21 bases between the two germline ends. The CDR3 is CATGEAGPTPYNEQFF. The DNA of the CDR3 is TGCGCCACCGGGGAGGCGGGGCCCACTCCCTACAATGAGCAGTTCTTC.

J is TRBJ2-7 and V is TRBV10-1; 7 nucleotides match TRBD1. Germline CDR1 reads WNHNN; CDR2 reads SYGVQD (reference sequence). Trimming removed 9 bases from V and 3 bases from J; junction bases left unmatched: 14. This CDR3 is built from 15 residues. CDR3 coding DNA: TGCGCCAGAATCTATCGAGGAGGACAGGACTACGAGCAGTACTTC. Residues: CARIYRGGQDYEQYF.